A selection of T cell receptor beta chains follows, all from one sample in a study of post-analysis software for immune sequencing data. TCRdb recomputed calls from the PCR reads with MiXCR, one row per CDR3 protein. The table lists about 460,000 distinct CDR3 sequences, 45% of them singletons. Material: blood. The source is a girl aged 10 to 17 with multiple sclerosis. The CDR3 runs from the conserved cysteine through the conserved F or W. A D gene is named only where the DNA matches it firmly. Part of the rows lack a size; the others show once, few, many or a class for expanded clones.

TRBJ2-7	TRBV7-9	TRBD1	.	TGTGCCAGCAGCCTCCGGGACAGGGAGTACGAGCAGTACTTC	CASSLRDREYEQYF
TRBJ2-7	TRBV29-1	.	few	TGCAGCGCCCCCCGAGGGGACGGGTACTACGAGCAGTACTTC	CSAPRGDGYYEQYF
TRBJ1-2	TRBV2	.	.	TGTGCCAGCAGGGCACAGGGTATCTATGGCTACACCTTC	CASRAQGIYGYTF
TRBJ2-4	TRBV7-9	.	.	TGTGCCAGCAGCATAGCCAAGAACATTCAGTACTTC	CASSIAKNIQYF
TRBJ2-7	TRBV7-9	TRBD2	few	TGTGCCAGCAGCCCAGCGGGAGAATACGAGCAGTACTTC	CASSPAGEYEQYF
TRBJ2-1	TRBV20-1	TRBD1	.	TGCAGTGCTTACAGGCCGGGACAGGGGAATGAGCAGTTCTTC	CSAYRPGQGNEQFF
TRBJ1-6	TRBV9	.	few	TGTGCCAGCAGCGTAGAAGCATATAATTCACCCCTCCACTTT	CASSVEAYNSPLHF
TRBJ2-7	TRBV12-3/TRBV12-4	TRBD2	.	TGTGCCAGCAGTCCGTGGACTAGCGGGATTCGGTACTTC	CASSPWTSGIRYF
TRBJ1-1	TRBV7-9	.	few	TGTGCCAGCAGCTTAGCGGACGGGATTTCTTACACTGAAGCTTTCTTT	CASSLADGISYTEAFF
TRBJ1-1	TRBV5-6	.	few	TGTGCCAGCAGCTTGGTGGCGGGCGCTGAAGCTTTCTTT	CASSLVAGAEAFF
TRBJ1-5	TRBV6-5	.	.	TGTGCCAGCAGCGCGGATTGGAGCAATCAGCTCCAGCATTTT	CASSADWSNQLQHF
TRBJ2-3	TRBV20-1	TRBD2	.	TGCAGTGCTCCCCGTGGAGCGGGACCCACAGATACGCAGTATTTT	CSAPRGAGPTDTQYF
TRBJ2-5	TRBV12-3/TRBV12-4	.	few	TGTGCCAGCAGTTTAGGTGCCTCCGAGGGAGAGACCCAGTACTTC	CASSLGASEGETQYF
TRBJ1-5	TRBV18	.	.	TGTGCCAGCTCACCCTCTGTGATGATTCAGCCCCAGCATTTT	CASSPSVMIQPQHF
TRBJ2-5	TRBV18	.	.	TGTGCCAGCAGTCCCTCCCAAGAGACCCAGTACTTC	CASSPSQETQYF
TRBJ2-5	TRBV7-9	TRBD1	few	TGTGCCAGCAGCTTAGCGATAAACAGGGGGGAGACCCAGTACTTC	CASSLAINRGETQYF
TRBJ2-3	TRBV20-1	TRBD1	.	TGCAGTGCTATCCGGGACAGGGCGTCCACAGATACGCAGTATTTT	CSAIRDRASTDTQYF
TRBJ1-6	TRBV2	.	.	TGTGCCAGCAGTGAATTTTCACCCCTCCACTTT	CASSEFSPLHF
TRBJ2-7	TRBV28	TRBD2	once	TGTGCCAGCAGATTGGGGACTAGCGGGTCCTACAATGAGCAGTACTTC	CASRLGTSGSYNEQYF
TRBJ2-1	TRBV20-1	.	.	TGCAGTGTTGGAGCAGGGGGGGACAATGAGCAGTTCTTC	CSVGAGGDNEQFF
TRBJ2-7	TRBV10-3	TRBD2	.	TGTGCCATCAGCTCACTAGCGGGAGTTGGCTACGAGCAGTACTTC	CAISSLAGVGYEQYF
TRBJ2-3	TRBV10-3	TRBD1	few	TGTGCCATCAGGGGACAGCGTACAGATACGCAGTATTTT	CAIRGQRTDTQYF
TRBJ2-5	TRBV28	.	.	TGTGCCAGCAGTACCTCGACTTTCCTGGAGACCCAGTACTTC	CASSTSTFLETQYF
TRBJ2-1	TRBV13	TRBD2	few	TGTGCCAGCAGCTCGGGGGTAGCGGGGGCGTACAATGAGCAGTTCTTC	CASSSGVAGAYNEQFF
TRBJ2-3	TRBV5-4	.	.	TGTGCCAGCAGCACCCGACAGAACACAGATACGCAGTATTTT	CASSTRQNTDTQYF
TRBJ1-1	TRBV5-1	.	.	TGCGCCAGCAGCTTGGGTATACAGGGATTCACTGAAGCTTTCTTT	CASSLGIQGFTEAFF
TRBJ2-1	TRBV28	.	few	TGTGCCAGCATTCCGGACACTAATGACAATGAGCAGTTCTTC	CASIPDTNDNEQFF
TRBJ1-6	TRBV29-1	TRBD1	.	TGCAGCGTTGGGGACAGCAATAATTCACCCCTCCACTTT	CSVGDSNNSPLHF
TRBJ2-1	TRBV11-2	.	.	TGTGCCAGCAGCTTCGAAGACATCGGCTCCTACAATGAGCAGTTCTTC	CASSFEDIGSYNEQFF
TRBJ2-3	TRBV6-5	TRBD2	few	TGTGCCAGCACCCCTTCTCTAGCGGTGGGGGATACGCAGTATTTT	CASTPSLAVGDTQYF
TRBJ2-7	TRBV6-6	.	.	TGTGCCACCACTCAGGAGGGGGGGAGCTCCTACGAGCAGTACTTC	CATTQEGGSSYEQYF